One sample yielded the 32 T cell receptor beta chains listed below, sequenced in a study of blood T cell repertoires in COVID-19. The assay was immunoSEQ multiplex PCR, and TCRdb's table has in-frame clones only and misses some. The sample holds over 100,000 clones, 80% to 95% seen once. Material: peripheral blood. The receptors come from a woman between 45 and 65 years old with COVID-19, enrolled during active disease.

The rearrangement uses TRBV27 and TRBJ2-3; a weak D match, TRBD2 (6 bases). Germline CDR1 reads MNHEY; CDR2 reads SMNVEV (reference sequence). The CDR3 runs to 15 residues. The V end lost 3 bases, the J end lost 1 base, and 11 bases lay between the germline ends. The CDR3 sequence is CASSFSGPRTDTQYF. CDR3 nucleotide sequence: TGTGCCAGCAGTTTTAGCGGACCTCGCACAGATACGCAGTATTTT.

The V gene is TRBV6-5, the J gene TRBJ2-3; D is perhaps TRBD2 (6 bases). The CDR3 loop spans 16 amino acids. CDR1 and CDR2 from the germline V gene are MNHEY and SVGAGI. V was cut by 2 bases and J by 1 base, with 13 bases left in between. DNA for the CDR3: TGTGCCAGCAGTTACAGGAGGGGAGGAGGCACAGATACGCAGTATTTT. It codes for CASSYRRGGGTDTQYF.

This clone was detected only once. The V gene is TRBV5-4, the J gene TRBJ1-1; D might be TRBD1 (6 bases). From germline, CDR1 is SGHNT and CDR2 YYREEE (reference sequence). Trimming shortened V by 0 bases and J by 5 bases, and 14 bases separated the two germline ends. The CDR3 runs to 15 residues. The CDR3 bases are TGTGCCAGCAGCTTGGCAGGGGCCCGGGGAACTGAAGCTTTCTTT. It codes for CASSLAGARGTEAFF.

The chain couples TRBV7-9 to TRBJ1-4; 12 bases are shared with TRBD1. V shed 5 bases and J 7 bases; nucleotides not matched to a gene: 5. Germline V gives CDR1 SEHNR, CDR2 FQNEAQ (reference sequence). The CDR3 is 15 amino acids. The CDR3 DNA reads as TGTGCCAGCAGCCGGGGACAGGGGGCGCTTGAAAAACTGTTTTTT. This sequence encodes CASSRGQGALEKLFF.

V gene TRBV27 combines with J gene TRBJ1-3; weak D call: TRBD1 (5 bases). Trimming cost V 5 bases and J 2 bases, with 19 bases left between them. The length of the CDR3 is 17 residues. The germline CDR1 and CDR2 sequences are MNHEY and SMNVEV (reference sequence). The CDR3: CASSPFSPLGAGNTIYF. CDR3 in DNA: TGTGCCAGCAGTCCTTTTTCCCCTTTAGGGGCTGGAAACACCATATATTTT.

The chain couples TRBV19 to TRBJ1-1; 8 bases are a match to TRBD1. Germline loops: CDR1 LNHDA, CDR2 SQIVND (reference sequence). This CDR3 has 14 residues. Trimming cost V 5 bases and J 1 base; bases outside gene matches: 3. Here the CDR3 DNA reads TGTGCCAGTAGTGATGGGACAGGGAACACTGAAGCTTTCTTT. It yields the protein CASSDGTGNTEAFF.

The chain uses TRBV19 and TRBJ1-5; D call uncertain. The CDR3 spans 15 residues. The V and J ends lost 1 base and 3 bases respectively, with 10 bases between them. In germline, CDR1 is LNHDA, CDR2 SQIVND (reference sequence). The CDR3 DNA follows: TGTGCCAGTAGTATAGGACTCAGACTCAATCAGCCCCAGCATTTT. This codes for CASSIGLRLNQPQHF.

V gene TRBV6-8 combines with J gene TRBJ2-6; D is perhaps TRBD1 (6 bases). The CDR3 sequence is 16 residues long. Germline CDR1 is MNHGY and CDR2 is SAAAGT. The ends were cut back, 7 bases at V and 2 bases at J, with 15 bases in the middle. CDR3 nucleotides: TGTGCCAGCACCCGACAGGATCCGACTGGGGCCAACGTCCTGACTTTC. Translated, it gives CASTRQDPTGANVLTF.

V usage is TRBV5-1 and J usage is TRBJ2-2; the D gene is possibly TRBD2 (5 bases). Trimming shortened V by 0 bases and J by 1 base, and 10 bases separated the two germline ends. The CDR3 length is 16 residues. Germline values: CDR1 SGHRS, CDR2 YFSETQ. The DNA for the CDR3 is TGCGCCAGCAGCTTGGTTGCGAGCGGGAACACCGGGGAGCTGTTTTTT. As protein: CASSLVASGNTGELFF.

The chain links TRBV30 to TRBJ1-2, with D unresolved. The CDR3 contains 12 residues. Deletions cut 3 bases from V and 4 bases from J, with 9 bases between. Germline CDR1 reads GTSNPN; CDR2 reads SVGIG (reference sequence). CDR3 in amino acids: CAWRAGFYGYTF. The CDR3 nucleotides read TGTGCCTGGAGAGCAGGATTCTATGGCTACACCTTC.

The J gene is TRBJ2-1, the V gene TRBV7-9; D gene uncertain. The CDR3 covers 19 residues. CDR1 SEHNR and CDR2 FQNEAQ come from the germline V gene (reference sequence). V shed 3 bases and J shed 0 bases, with 21 bases lying between them. CDR3 sequence: CASSFPENPGPSSYNEQFF. CDR3 coding DNA: TGTGCCAGCAGCTTCCCCGAAAACCCGGGTCCTAGCTCCTACAATGAGCAGTTCTTC.

CDR3 DNA sequence: TGTGCCAGCAGCTCCAATTGGGGCAGCGCAGAGACCCAGTACTTC. This encodes CASSSNWGSAETQYF. The J gene is TRBJ2-5, the V gene TRBV7-8; possibly TRBD1 for D (5 bases). Germline lookup yields CDR1 SGHVS and CDR2 FQNEAQ. This CDR3 has 15 amino acids. The ends were cut back, 4 bases at V and 4 bases at J, with 16 bases in the middle.

This clone has only one observation. The CDR3, as DNA: TGTGCCAGCAGTTTAAGGAGGGCGAATCAGCCCCAGCATTTT. Its translation is CASSLRRANQPQHF. V and J are TRBV27 and TRBJ1-5; D remains unclear. Per the germline V gene, CDR1 is MNHEY and CDR2 is SMNVEV (reference sequence). V gave up 2 bases and J gave up 4 bases, with 9 bases separating them. This CDR3 is built from 14 residues.

J is TRBJ2-3 and V is TRBV12-1; the D call TRBD2 from the table was never checked on the DNA. TRBV12-1 is a known pseudogene. The CDR3 extends over 20 amino acids. CDR3 DNA sequence: TGTGCCAGCAGCTTCCGCCCCGGGACTAGCGGGGGGCCGGTCACAGATACGCAGTATTTT. Its protein product is CASSFRPGTSGGPVTDTQYF.

The rearrangement joins TRBV5-4 to TRBJ1-2; D is uncertain. Trimming took 5 bases from V and 8 from J, leaving 19 bases between them. Germline CDR1 reads SGHNT; CDR2 reads YYREEE (reference sequence). The CDR3 consists of 14 residues. The CDR3 reads CASRPLSGVRGYTF. The CDR3 DNA follows: TGTGCCAGCAGACCCCTGTCCGGGGTGCGAGGCTACACCTTC.

The rearrangement joins TRBV7-2 to TRBJ2-1; 7 bases fit TRBD2. V dropped 5 bases and J dropped 2; count of bases not matched to a gene: 9. The length of the CDR3 is 16 residues. In germline, CDR1 is SGHTA, CDR2 FQGNSA. CDR3 protein: CASSVGPGGPYNEQFF. The DNA of the CDR3 is TGTGCCAGCAGCGTGGGGCCGGGGGGTCCCTACAATGAGCAGTTCTTC.

V gene TRBV6-5 combines with J gene TRBJ1-6; D is possibly TRBD1 (5 bases). The germline V gene encodes CDR1 MNHEY and CDR2 SVGAGI. V was shortened by 4 bases and J by 10 bases, with 14 bases between the two germline ends. The CDR3 covers 14 residues. The DNA of the CDR3 is TGTGCCAGCAGTTTCCAGGGAAGAGGATCACCCCTCCACTTT. Its translation is CASSFQGRGSPLHF.

This chain joins TRBV2 and TRBJ2-7, with 7 bases lining up with TRBD2. With 6 bases clipped from V and 6 bases from J, the junction kept 5 bases outside the gene matches. Germline-derived CDR1 and CDR2 are SNHLY and FYNNEI. The CDR3 is 12 residues long. The CDR3 spells CASRGGTSEQYF. CDR3 DNA sequence: TGTGCCAGCAGGGGGGGGACGAGCGAGCAGTACTTC.

The rearrangement joins TRBV28 to TRBJ1-2; 10 bases map to TRBD1. The J segment lost 8 bases and the V segment lost 6 bases, leaving 12 bases of the junction unmatched. From germline, CDR1 is MDHEN and CDR2 SYDVKM. The CDR3 extends over 15 amino acids. The CDR3 here is CASSSPGTGDPGYTF. The DNA for the CDR3 is TGTGCCAGCAGCTCCCCCGGGACAGGGGATCCCGGCTACACCTTC.

J is TRBJ1-5 and V is TRBV30; D is undetermined. Looked up from germline, CDR1 is GTSNPN and CDR2 is SVGIG (reference sequence). The CDR3 length is 12 residues. Between the trimmed V and J ends, which lost 4 bases and 3 bases, there was a span of 7 bases. The CDR3 DNA is TGTGCCTGGAACAGTCTCAATCAGCCCCAGCATTTT. Encoded protein: CAWNSLNQPQHF.

This clone has a handful of counts. The chain recombines TRBV30 with TRBJ1-5; 9 bases are shared with TRBD1. The V segment lost 2 bases and the J segment 6 bases; nucleotides outside the gene matches: 8. Germline V CDR1 and CDR2: GTSNPN, SVGIG (reference sequence). The CDR3 is made up of 15 amino acids. The CDR3 reads CAWSPNRGRLQPQHF. CDR3 nucleotide sequence: TGTGCCTGGAGTCCCAACAGGGGGCGCCTTCAGCCCCAGCATTTT.

The V and J genes are TRBV10-3 and TRBJ2-3; unclear D gene. CDR3 length: 10 amino acids. Germline V lookup: CDR1 ENHRY, CDR2 SYGVKD. Here the CDR3 reads CAIGRDTQYF. The CDR3, as DNA: TGTGCTATCGGTCGGGATACGCAGTATTTT.

The chain employs TRBV10-1 and TRBJ2-3; no definite D call. Germline-derived CDR1 and CDR2 are WNHNN and SYGVQD (reference sequence). The CDR3 consists of 11 residues. V shed 4 bases and J shed 5 bases, with 4 bases lying between them. The CDR3 region has the DNA TGCGCCAGCAGTGCCGTAGATACGCAGTATTTT. This codes for CASSAVDTQYF.

The chain links TRBV28 to TRBJ1-5; D uncertain. Trimming stripped 6 bases from V and 2 bases from J, with 11 bases between. The CDR3 loop spans 14 amino acids. Germline lookup yields CDR1 MDHEN and CDR2 SYDVKM. In nucleotides, the CDR3 is TGTGCCAGCAGAGACGCGGGTGGCAATCAGCCCCAGCATTTT. This sequence encodes CASRDAGGNQPQHF. Looking up the rest from reference TRBV28 and TRBJ1-5 gives the full variable domain: DVKVTQSSRYLVKRTGEKVFLECVQDMDHENMFWYRQDPGLGLRLIYFSYDVKMKEKGDIPEGYSVSREKKERFSLILESASTNQTSMYLCASRDAGGNQPQHFGDGTRLSIL.

On this clone itself: The sample carries other DNA sequences with the same CDR3. The rearrangement joins TRBV7-2 to TRBJ1-6, with 10 positions matching TRBD1. The CDR3 spans 14 residues. The germline gives CDR1 SGHTA, CDR2 FQGNSA. With 3 bases clipped from V and 9 bases from J, the junction kept 2 bases outside the gene matches. CDR3 nucleotide sequence: TGTGCCAGCAGCTTGACAGGGGGCCGTTCACCCCTCCACTTT. It specifies CASSLTGGRSPLHF. The variable domain in full, with the rest retrieved from reference TRBV7-2 and TRBJ1-6, is GAGVSQSPSNKVTEKGKDVELRCDPISGHTALYWYRQSLGQGLEFLIYFQGNSAPDKSGLPSDRFSAERTGGSVSTLTIQRTQQEDSAVYLCASSLTGGRSPLHFGNGTRLTVT.

This chain links TRBV7-2 with TRBJ2-7, with 11 bases lining up with TRBD1. This CDR3 is 16 amino acids long. Germline lookup yields CDR1 SGHTA and CDR2 FQGNSA. V was pared by 5 bases and J by 0 bases, with 6 bases of the junction left unmatched. CDR3 sequence reads: CASSAVGTGGSYEQYF. The CDR3 DNA reads TGTGCCAGCAGCGCCGTAGGGACAGGGGGCTCCTACGAGCAGTACTTC.

The chain recombines TRBV7-8 with TRBJ1-1; D uncertain. V gave up 0 bases and J gave up 7 bases, with 9 bases separating them. CDR3 length: 13 amino acids. Germline CDR1 SGHVS, CDR2 FQNEAQ. CDR3 sequence reads: CASSLARGYEAFF. CDR3 DNA sequence: TGTGCCAGCAGCTTAGCGCGAGGATATGAAGCTTTCTTT. The full variable domain, its missing parts supplied by reference TRBV7-8 and TRBJ1-1, is GAGVSQSPRYKVAKRGQDVALRCDPISGHVSLFWYQQALGQGPEFLTYFQNEAQLDKSGLPSDRFFAERPEGSVSTLKIQRTQQEDSAVYLCASSLARGYEAFFGQGTRLTVV.

This chain connects TRBV27 to TRBJ1-2, with D perhaps TRBD1 (5 bases). Germline V lookup: CDR1 MNHEY, CDR2 SMNVEV (reference sequence). Trimming took 2 bases from V and 8 from J, leaving 18 bases between them. The length of the CDR3 is 15 residues. The CDR3 region is CASSLTRDSRGGYTF. DNA for the CDR3: TGTGCCAGCAGTTTAACGAGGGACTCCAGAGGAGGCTACACCTTC.

The chain links TRBV18 to TRBJ1-5; the match to TRBD1 covers 8 bases. Germline trimming cut 5 bases from V and 2 bases from J; bases unmatched to any gene: 5. The CDR3 consists of 15 residues. The germline V gene encodes CDR1 KGHSH and CDR2 LQKENI. CDR3 protein: CASSRETGGNQPQHF. For the CDR3, the DNA is TGTGCCAGCTCAAGAGAGACAGGGGGCAATCAGCCCCAGCATTTT. The full variable domain, its missing parts supplied by reference TRBV18 and TRBJ1-5, is NAGVMQNPRHLVRRRGQEARLRCSPMKGHSHVYWYRQLPEEGLKFMVYLQKENIIDESGMPKERFSAEFPKEGPSILRIQQVVRGDSAAYFCASSRETGGNQPQHFGDGTRLSIL.

This clone was picked up a small number of times. The chain recombines TRBV6-5 with TRBJ1-1; 7 bases are shared with TRBD1. The CDR3 has 14 amino acids. CDR1 is MNHEY, CDR2 SVGAGI, per germline. V trimming: 7 bases; J trimming: 4 bases; junction bases outside the gene matches: 9. The chain's CDR3 is CASNVGQPPTEAFF. DNA for the CDR3: TGTGCCAGCAACGTGGGACAGCCGCCCACTGAAGCTTTCTTT.

The genes are TRBV3-1 (or the pseudogene TRBV3-2) and TRBJ1-5; D remains ambiguous. V lost 4 bases, J lost 0 bases, and 16 bases lay in between. The length of the CDR3 is 17 residues. The germline V gene encodes CDR1 LGHDT and CDR2 YNNKEL (reference sequence). Written as DNA, the CDR3 is TGTGCCAGCAGCCCCCGTGGGAGTTTTTTTAGCAATCAGCCCCAGCATTTT. It translates to CASSPRGSFFSNQPQHF.

The chain links TRBV2 to TRBJ2-1, with D hard to call. Germline V gene sequence: CDR1 SNHLY, CDR2 FYNNEI. The CDR3 extends over 16 amino acids. V was trimmed by 1 base and J by 2 bases, leaving 12 bases between them. The CDR3 spells CASSEVRLVAYNEQFF. CDR3 nucleotide sequence: TGTGCCAGCAGTGAAGTTCGACTGGTCGCCTACAATGAGCAGTTCTTC. The whole variable domain, remainder taken from reference TRBV2 and TRBJ2-1, is EPEVTQTPSHQVTQMGQEVILRCVPISNHLYFYWYRQILGQKVEFLVSFYNNEISEKSEIFDDQFSVERPDGSNFTLKIRSTKLEDSAMYFCASSEVRLVAYNEQFFGPGTRLTVL.